Listed here are 20 T cell receptor beta chains from one sample, sequenced in a study of blood T cells in healthy people across ages. Sample-barcoded 5' priming and a J-beta primer mix drove a second PCR of about 6 to 12 cycles. TCRdb used MiXCR to reprocess the 5' RACE reads, holding one entry per CDR3 protein. Here the sample spans over a million distinct CDR3 sequences, more than 35% being singletons. Specimen: blood. The origin of the receptors is a woman aged 55 to 70 in good health.

Note on this clonotype: The CDR3 ends on some other residue instead of the conserved phenylalanine or tryptophan, so this is likely a read error. V gene TRBV12-3 or TRBV12-4 combines with J gene TRBJ2-3; no clear D gene. V was trimmed by 3 bases and J by 1 base, leaving 11 bases between them. The CDR3 runs to 15 residues. Here the CDR3 reads CASSLGRGRTDTQYS. The CDR3 coding sequence is TGTGCCAGCAGTTTGGGCAGAGGACGCACAGATACGCAGTATTCT.

In this sample, this clonotype turned up once. The chain has TRBV29-1 and TRBJ2-5; D is tentatively TRBD1 or TRBD2 (6 bases each). Trimming removed 7 bases from V and 11 bases from J, with 20 bases in between. The CDR3 is made up of 12 amino acids. The germline V gene has CDR1 SQVTM and CDR2 ANQGSEA. CDR3 region: CSAKEGVNEQYF. DNA of the CDR3: TGCAGCGCAAAGGAGGGGGTCAATGAGCAGTACTTC.

The V gene is TRBV24-1, the J gene TRBJ2-3, with TRBD1 identical over 12 bases. With 0 bases clipped from V and 4 bases from J, the junction kept 10 bases outside the gene matches. CDR3 length: 19 amino acids. From germline, CDR1 is KGHDR and CDR2 SFDVKD. CDR3 protein: CATSDLQGTGGLGADTQYF. The DNA of the CDR3 is TGTGCCACCAGTGATTTGCAGGGGACAGGGGGCCTCGGCGCAGATACGCAGTATTTT.

In its sample, this clonotype was seen once. This rearrangement joins TRBV28 to TRBJ2-5; the match to TRBD2 covers 10 bases. From germline, CDR1 is MDHEN and CDR2 SYDVKM. The CDR3 consists of 15 residues. V lost 5 bases to trimming and J lost 11 bases; unmatched junction nucleotides: 14. CDR3 region: CASSTMGLATCEQYF. DNA of the CDR3: TGTGCCAGCAGTACCATGGGACTAGCGACTTGCGAACAGTACTTC.

The chain combines TRBV6-5 with TRBJ2-3, with 11 nucleotides matching TRBD2. The CDR3 runs 16 residues. Per the germline V gene, CDR1 is MNHEY and CDR2 is SVGAGI. V was clipped by 7 bases and J by 5 bases; unmatched bases: 11. The CDR3 reads CASNPRVAGGVDTQYF. CDR3 nucleotide sequence: TGTGCCAGCAATCCCCGGGTAGCGGGAGGGGTAGATACGCAGTATTTT.

V and J are TRBV4-1 and TRBJ1-1; tentative D call: TRBD1 (6 bases). Trimming stripped 0 bases from V and 0 bases from J, with 8 bases between. This CDR3 region has 15 residues. The germline gives CDR1 MGHRA, CDR2 YSYEKL. For the CDR3, the DNA is TGCGCCAGCAGCCAAGAGACAGGCATGAACACTGAAGCTTTCTTT. Residues: CASSQETGMNTEAFF.

In this sample, this clonotype turned up a few times. This chain joins TRBV10-3 and TRBJ1-2, with TRBD1 as a possible D gene (5 bases). V was shortened by 3 bases and J by 6 bases, with 11 bases between the two germline ends. Germline V gene lookup returns CDR1 ENHRY and CDR2 SYGVKD. This CDR3 spans 13 amino acids. The CDR3 DNA reads TGTGCCATCAGTGAACAACAGGTCGATGGCTACACCTTC. It yields the protein CAISEQQVDGYTF.

V usage is TRBV20-1 and J usage is TRBJ2-5, with 7 nucleotides matching TRBD2. The ends lost 2 bases at V and 3 bases at J; junction bases unmatched: 6. The CDR3 loop spans 14 amino acids. CDR1 is DFQATT and CDR2 is SNEGSKA in the germline V gene (reference sequence). CDR3 bases: TGCAGTGCTAGATGGCGGGAGCGAAAAGAGACCCAGTACTTC. Translated, it gives CSARWRERKETQYF.

The rearrangement uses TRBV20-1 and TRBJ2-7; 8 positions match TRBD1. V lost 6 bases to trimming and J lost 0 bases; unmatched junction nucleotides: 7. Germline V gene sequence: CDR1 DFQATT, CDR2 SNEGSKA (reference sequence). The CDR3 covers 14 residues. The chain's CDR3 is CSAGRDRNSYEQYF. The CDR3 nucleotides read TGCAGTGCAGGCCGGGACAGGAACTCCTACGAGCAGTACTTC.

This clonotype was detected only once. The V call is TRBV12-3 or TRBV12-4, the J call TRBJ2-4; 9 bases are shared with TRBD2. The DNA end is more similar to TRBJ2-7, so the J call may be wrong. This CDR3 has 14 amino acids. In DNA, the CDR3 is TGTGCCAGCAGTGATAGCGGGAGTGGGGACGAGCAGTACTTC. Translated, it gives CASSDSGSGDEQYF.

This chain uses TRBV7-6 with TRBJ2-3, with 8 bases lining up with TRBD2. Trimming at V came to 4 bases and at J to 5 bases, leaving 5 bases not matched to a gene. This CDR3 spans 14 amino acids. Germline values: CDR1 SGHVS, CDR2 FNYEAQ. CDR3 in DNA: TGTGCCAGCAGCTCGGGACTAGGCGAAGATACGCAGTATTTT. This encodes CASSSGLGEDTQYF.

The chain employs TRBV6-6 and TRBJ2-1; tentative D call: TRBD2 (5 bases). Germline V lookup: CDR1 MNHNY, CDR2 SVGAGI (reference sequence). The V end lost 7 bases, the J end lost 3 bases, and 13 bases lay between the germline ends. The CDR3 loop spans 14 amino acids. The CDR3 spells CASNPTGIYNEQFF. DNA for the CDR3: TGTGCCAGCAACCCGACGGGAATCTACAATGAGCAGTTCTTC.

The J gene is TRBJ2-1, the V gene TRBV7-9; D is perhaps TRBD2 (5 bases). The V end lost 8 bases, the J end lost 7 bases, and 12 bases lay between the germline ends. The V gene's germline CDR1 is SEHNR and CDR2 FQNEAQ (reference sequence). The CDR3 contains 12 residues. The CDR3 DNA follows: TGTGCCAGCGCCCGGGAACAGAATGAGCAGTTCTTC. Its protein is CASAREQNEQFF.

This chain uses TRBV2 with TRBJ2-3; D is uncertain. CDR1 and CDR2 (germline): SNHLY, FYNNEI. V was trimmed by 11 bases and J by 0 bases, leaving 18 bases between them. CDR3 length equals 15 residues. Here the CDR3 reads CAGKRDGVSTDTQYF. In DNA form, the CDR3 reads TGTGCCGGCAAGAGAGACGGAGTGAGCACAGATACGCAGTATTTT.

The chain recombines TRBV24-1 with TRBJ2-1; a weak D match, TRBD2 (5 bases). The J call may be faulty, since TRBJ2-7 better matches the DNA end. The CDR3 runs to 13 residues. CDR1 KGHDR and CDR2 SFDVKD come from the germline V gene. The CDR3 loop reads CATRAGGYNEQYF. DNA for the CDR3: TGTGCCACCAGGGCCGGCGGGTACAATGAGCAGTACTTC.

This clonotype has just a few counts. The chain uses TRBV10-3 and TRBJ1-1; no clear D gene. CDR1 and CDR2 from the germline V gene are ENHRY and SYGVKD. V lost 11 bases to trimming and J lost 5 bases, with 18 bases between them. The CDR3 has 13 amino acids. The CDR3 DNA sequence: TGTGCCGCGACGACATCCCGAGGGACTGAAGCTTTCTTT. The encoded protein is CAATTSRGTEAFF.

This clonotype was recorded once. This chain joins TRBV6-1 and TRBJ1-2; TRBD1 is a possible D gene (6 bases). The germline V gene has CDR1 MNHNS and CDR2 SASEGT. Trimming shortened V by 4 bases and J by 8 bases, and 17 bases separated the two germline ends. The CDR3 spans 14 residues. CDR3 in amino acids: CASSVPGAWGGYTF. For the CDR3, the DNA is TGTGCCAGCAGTGTACCGGGGGCGTGGGGAGGCTACACCTTC.

In its sample, this clonotype was seen a few times. The genes are TRBV24-1 and TRBJ2-7; D is tentatively TRBD1 or TRBD2 (5 bases each). The CDR3 totals 14 residues. The V and J ends lost 4 bases and 2 bases respectively, with 11 bases between them. CDR1 and CDR2 from the germline V gene are KGHDR and SFDVKD. The CDR3 DNA is TGTGCCACCAGTGACTCGGGGCGTCCCTACGAGCAGTACTTC. Protein: CATSDSGRPYEQYF.

The V call is TRBV12-5, the J call TRBJ2-1, with 13 bases identical to TRBD2. With V trimmed by 2 bases and J by 7 bases, 8 bases remained unmatched. The CDR3 has 17 residues. The germline V gene has CDR1 LGHNT and CDR2 FRNRAP. DNA for the CDR3: TGTGCTAGTGGTTTGCCCCGACTAGCGGGAGGCCCAAATGAGCAGTTCTTC. Amino acid sequence: CASGLPRLAGGPNEQFF. Combining the CDR3 with reference TRBV12-5 and TRBJ2-1 gives the whole variable domain DARVTQTPRHKVTEMGQEVTMRCQPILGHNTVFWYRQTMMQGLELLAYFRNRAPLDDSGMPKDRFSAEMPDATLATLKIQPSEPRDSAVYFCASGLPRLAGGPNEQFFGPGTRLTVL.

The rearrangement joins TRBV20-1 to TRBJ2-4, with 8 nucleotides matching TRBD1. V trimming: 0 bases; J trimming: 0 bases; junction bases outside the gene matches: 10. Germline assignment: CDR1 DFQATT and CDR2 SNEGSKA (reference sequence). The CDR3 is 18 residues long. The CDR3 region is CSARDSPGTGLAKNIQYF. The CDR3 DNA reads TGCAGTGCTAGAGATTCTCCCGGGACAGGACTAGCCAAAAACATTCAGTACTTC.